Listed below are T cell receptor beta chains from one sample, sequenced in a study of CD8 T cells in ankylosing spondylitis. One entry per CDR3 protein, called by TCRdb with MiXCR from the 5' RACE reads. The repertoire holds 250,000 to 300,000 distinct CDR3 sequences, 15% to 20% seen once, with around 32% in the top ten. The specimen sequenced was blood, either unsorted or a sorted T cell fraction (not recorded which). The receptors stem from a male donor with ankylosing spondylitis or in good health (not recorded which). The CDR3 runs from the conserved cysteine through the conserved F or W. Each record gives: CDR3 DNA, CDR3 protein, D gene, J gene, V gene, clone size. The D gene is left open where the match is weak. Expanded clones get a size class; other rows say once, few or many, or leave the size out.

TGTGCCAGCAGTTACGGGACGGGGAACACCGGGGAGCTGTTTTTT	CASSYGTGNTGELFF	.	TRBJ2-2	TRBV6-5	.
TGCGCCAGCAGCCAAGATCGTCGCGAAGCCTACGAGCAGTACTTC	CASSQDRREAYEQYF	.	TRBJ2-7	TRBV4-3	few
TGTGCCAGCAGTTTAGGGCCCGGCCAACAAGAGACCCAGTACTTC	CASSLGPGQQETQYF	.	TRBJ2-5	TRBV28	.
TGCAGTGCTAGAGATGGGAGCGGGAGGGCCTCCTACCACGAGCAGTACTTC	CSARDGSGRASYHEQYF	TRBD2	TRBJ2-7	TRBV20-1	.
TGTGCCAGCAGCTTGAGAGCGGGGGCAGATACGCAGTATTTT	CASSLRAGADTQYF	TRBD2	TRBJ2-3	TRBV7-9	.
TGTGCCAGCAGTTTAAGTCGTGACTACTCCTACGAGCAGTACTTC	CASSLSRDYSYEQYF	.	TRBJ2-7	TRBV12-3/TRBV12-4	few
TGTGCCAGCAGCCATCCCCTAGCGGGAGGGGAGCTGTTTTTT	CASSHPLAGGELFF	TRBD2	TRBJ2-2	TRBV3-1	.
TGCGCCAGCAGCGCGAAACAGGGTGCTAGCACAGATACGCAGTATTTT	CASSAKQGASTDTQYF	.	TRBJ2-3	TRBV5-1	.
TGTGCCAGCAGTTTAGGGTACCTCAATGAGCAGTTCTTC	CASSLGYLNEQFF	.	TRBJ2-1	TRBV27	many
TGTGCCAGTAGTATTAATATGCGGGGGATCCAAAGCTATGGCTACACCTTC	CASSINMRGIQSYGYTF	.	TRBJ1-2	TRBV19	.
TGCAGCGTTCTGGGACTAGCGGGACCCTACGAGCAGTACTTC	CSVLGLAGPYEQYF	TRBD2	TRBJ2-7	TRBV29-1	many
TGCAGCGTTCAACACAGGGGCAAGAATGAGCAGTTCTTC	CSVQHRGKNEQFF	TRBD1	TRBJ2-1	TRBV29-1	few
TGTGCCAGCAGCTTTTATGGGGGCGCGGAAACTGAAGCTTTCTTT	CASSFYGGAETEAFF	.	TRBJ1-1	TRBV5-4	.
TGCGCCAGCAGCCAAGGGGTTGCAACTAATGAAAAACTGTTTTTT	CASSQGVATNEKLFF	.	TRBJ1-4	TRBV4-3	few
TGTGCCAGCAGACCCTGGACGGGACTAGCGGGAGGTGAGCAGTACTTC	CASRPWTGLAGGEQYF	TRBD2	TRBJ2-7	TRBV2	.
TGCAGTGCTAGAGCCCTTGGCGGGACTGAGCAGTTCTTC	CSARALGGTEQFF	.	TRBJ2-1	TRBV20-1	.
TGTGCCAGCACCGTACAAAACACCGGGGAGCTGTTTTTT	CASTVQNTGELFF	.	TRBJ2-2	TRBV5-6	few
TGTGCCAGCAGCTTAGAGCCAGGAGGGGTAAGAGAGACCCAGTACTTC	CASSLEPGGVRETQYF	.	TRBJ2-5	TRBV7-8	.
TGCGCCAGCAGCCAGGCTCCCGGCTCTGGGGCCAACGTCCTGACTTTC	CASSQAPGSGANVLTF	.	TRBJ2-6	TRBV4-1	.
TGTGCCAGCAGTTTGATGACTAGCGGGAGTAGGTATGAGCAGTTCTTC	CASSLMTSGSRYEQFF	TRBD2	TRBJ2-1	TRBV27	.
TGTGCCAGCAGTTACATGGCAGGGCAAGAGACCCAGTACTTC	CASSYMAGQETQYF	.	TRBJ2-5	TRBV6-5	few
TGCGCCAGCAGGAATCAGGACAGTCCTCAAGAGACCCAGTACTTC	CASRNQDSPQETQYF	.	TRBJ2-5	TRBV5-1	.
TGCGCCAGCAGCCCAGGGACTAGTGTCGATGAGCAGTTCTTC	CASSPGTSVDEQFF	TRBD2	TRBJ2-1	TRBV5-1	many
TGCAGCGTTGAAGGAGCGGGAGGCGACGACGAGCAGTACTTC	CSVEGAGGDDEQYF	TRBD2	TRBJ2-7	TRBV29-1	.
TGTGCCAGCAGCTTAATTGGGACAGGGGGCGCTGAGCAGTTCTTC	CASSLIGTGGAEQFF	TRBD1	TRBJ2-1	TRBV7-9	once
TGTGCCAGCAGCTTGGACAGGCCGTACAATGAGCAGTTCTTC	CASSLDRPYNEQFF	.	TRBJ2-1	TRBV5-4	.
TGTGCCAGCACCGGACAGAGGGTCAATGAGCAGTTCTTC	CASTGQRVNEQFF	.	TRBJ2-1	TRBV6-1	few
TGTGCCAGCTCACCGGGACTAGTCGGCTACAATGAGCAGTTCTTC	CASSPGLVGYNEQFF	TRBD2	TRBJ2-1	TRBV18	many
TGTGCCAGCAGTTGGGGGACTAGCGGAAGCTACACAGATACGCAGTATTTT	CASSWGTSGSYTDTQYF	TRBD2	TRBJ2-3	TRBV6-5	.
TGTGCCAGCAGCGCCCGACTAGATGCTTCCTACAATGAGCAGTTCTTC	CASSARLDASYNEQFF	.	TRBJ2-1	TRBV21-1	.
TGCGCCAGCAGCCCTTCGGGTCTCGGGAGCTCCTACAATGAGCAGTTCTTC	CASSPSGLGSSYNEQFF	.	TRBJ2-1	TRBV4-3	.
TGTGCCAGCAGTTATTCCCGGAGACAGGGCACAGATACGCAGTATTTT	CASSYSRRQGTDTQYF	.	TRBJ2-3	TRBV27	.
TGTGCCAGCAGTTCAGCCAAAGGACGTGGGGGCACAGATACGCAGTATTTT	CASSSAKGRGGTDTQYF	.	TRBJ2-3	TRBV12-3/TRBV12-4	few
TGTGCCAGCTCACCTGAGAGAGCGCATAACAATGAGCAGTTCTTC	CASSPERAHNNEQFF	.	TRBJ2-1	TRBV18	.
TGTGCCAGCAGCCCGATACGCGGTAACACCATATATTTT	CASSPIRGNTIYF	.	TRBJ1-3	TRBV12-3/TRBV12-4	.
TGCAGCGCGGGGCCGGGATCCGGCACTGAAGCTTTCTTT	CSAGPGSGTEAFF	.	TRBJ1-1	TRBV29-1	few
TGTGCCAGCAGACTTGAGGAGGTCCGCGGTGAGCAGTTCTTC	CASRLEEVRGEQFF	.	TRBJ2-1	TRBV5-6	few
TGTGCCAGCAGTACAACGAGGGACGGAATCTACGAGCAGTACTTC	CASSTTRDGIYEQYF	.	TRBJ2-7	TRBV7-9	few
TGCGCCAGCAGCTTTGACAGTAATTACGAGCAGTACTTC	CASSFDSNYEQYF	.	TRBJ2-7	TRBV5-1	.
TGTGCCAGCTCACCAGGGGGAGGGGGCGATGAGCAGTTCTTC	CASSPGGGGDEQFF	.	TRBJ2-1	TRBV18	few
TGTGCCAGCAGCAAAGAACTAGCGGTGGTGAGCTCCTACAATGAGCAGTTCTTC	CASSKELAVVSSYNEQFF	.	TRBJ2-1	TRBV21-1	.
TGCGCCAGCAGCCAAGTTCGGGCGGGAGGGCCGACAGATACGCAGTATTTT	CASSQVRAGGPTDTQYF	TRBD2	TRBJ2-3	TRBV4-3	few
TGCAGCGCAGTTGTACAGGACGCCTACGAGCAGTACTTC	CSAVVQDAYEQYF	.	TRBJ2-7	TRBV29-1	few
TGTGCTAGTGGTCAAATAGACTACACCGGGGAGCTGTTTTTT	CASGQIDYTGELFF	.	TRBJ2-2	TRBV12-5	.
TGTGCCAGCAGCCAAGTAAAAGGACTAGCGGGAGGGAGGGGAGAGACCCAGTACTTC	CASSQVKGLAGGRGETQYF	TRBD2	TRBJ2-5	TRBV3-1	few
TGCAGTGCTAGATCAGCGGACCGCACAGATACGCAGTATTTT	CSARSADRTDTQYF	.	TRBJ2-3	TRBV20-1	many
TGCAGTGCTACGACTAGCGGTACCTACAATGAGCAGTTCTTC	CSATTSGTYNEQFF	TRBD2	TRBJ2-1	TRBV20-1	few
TGTGCCAGCAGCTTATCCGGACTAGCGGCCTCCTACGAGCAGTACTTC	CASSLSGLAASYEQYF	TRBD2	TRBJ2-7	TRBV7-6	.
TGTGCCAGCAGCAGTGGGACTAGCGGGGATACGCAGTATTTT	CASSSGTSGDTQYF	TRBD2	TRBJ2-3	TRBV7-3	few
TGCAGTGCTAGAGATCTCTACGGTAGCGGGAGTAGCGGGGATACGCAGTATTTT	CSARDLYGSGSSGDTQYF	TRBD2	TRBJ2-3	TRBV20-1	.
TGTGCCAGCAGTTACGCCCATAGGGCCAATGAGCAGTTCTTC	CASSYAHRANEQFF	.	TRBJ2-1	TRBV6-2/TRBV6-3	few
TGTGCCAGCAGTAAGACAGGGTATGAGCAGTTCTTC	CASSKTGYEQFF	TRBD1	TRBJ2-1	TRBV6-2/TRBV6-3	.
TGTGCCAGCAGTGTAACAGGGGTGGGGAACACTGAAGCTTTCTTT	CASSVTGVGNTEAFF	TRBD1	TRBJ1-1	TRBV5-8	few
TGTGCTAGTGGTTTGGGGCAGGGAAACACTGAAGCTTTCTTT	CASGLGQGNTEAFF	.	TRBJ1-1	TRBV12-5	.
TGTGCCAGCGGGCCTAGCGAAGCAATAGAGCAGTTCTTC	CASGPSEAIEQFF	.	TRBJ2-1	TRBV6-6	few